Sequencing of this TCR beta chain was carried out in a study of cytomegalovirus exposure and HLA in healthy donors. For the study at large: Around 200 million T cells yielded approximately 100 million unique TCR beta sequences, as an earlier analysis found.

PCR employed 60 Vbeta and 13 Jbeta primers. The assay was immunoSEQ multiplex PCR, and TCRdb's table has in-frame clones only and misses some. The sample lists some 140,000 clones, approximately 84% occurring once. Whole-study results and caveats: More than 15,000 TCR beta sequences were associated with HLA alleles at 0.05 false discovery rate in a later analysis. CMV serostatus stood as the only immune exposure information on hand. Relative to equally common others, HLA-associated TCR beta chains showed greater clonal expansion in a later analysis.

To note about this clone: What it recognizes is unknown.

The germline V gene encodes CDR1 WSHSY and CDR2 SAAADI. Trimming pared 3 bases from V and 5 bases from J, leaving 4 bases between. The CDR3 sequence is 11 residues long. V and J are TRBV10-2 and TRBJ2-5; D is unresolved. The TCR sequence derives from a woman between 18 and 29 years old in good health and CMV-seronegative. Sequenced material: PBMCs. The chain's CDR3 is CASSDPETQYF. As DNA, the CDR3 is TGCGCCAGCAGTGACCCGGAGACCCAGTACTTC.